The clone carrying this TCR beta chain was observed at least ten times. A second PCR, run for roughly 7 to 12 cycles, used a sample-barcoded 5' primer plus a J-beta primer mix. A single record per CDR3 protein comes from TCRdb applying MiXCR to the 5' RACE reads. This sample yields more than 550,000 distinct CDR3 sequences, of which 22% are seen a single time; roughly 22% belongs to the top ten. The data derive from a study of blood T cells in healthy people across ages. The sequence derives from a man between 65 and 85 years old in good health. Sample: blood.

CDR3: CASSLGLAGGTDTQYF. DNA of the CDR3: TGTGCCAGCAGTTTAGGACTAGCGGGAGGCACAGATACGCAGTATTTT. The chain combines TRBV12-3 or TRBV12-4 with TRBJ2-3; 12 bases map to TRBD2. This CDR3 has 16 amino acids. Trimming at V came to 1 base and at J to 1 base, leaving 0 bases not matched to a gene.